Included here is one T cell receptor beta chain sequence, with context. Its target is not known. This record belongs to a study of identical twins. A universal primer site was incorporated via template switching, and the cDNA contained unique molecular identifiers. TCRdb used MiXCR to reprocess the 5' RACE reads, holding one entry per CDR3 protein. Altogether around 340,000 distinct CDR3 sequences are present, 9% being singletons, with the ten largest covering 8% to 9.5%. Broader study findings: Modelling underestimated the level of out-of-frame TCR alpha sharing observed in monozygotic twins. For out-of-frame alpha sequences shared by twins, low generation probability was in excess. Donors were not followed over many years; analysis was cross-sectional.

This CDR3 contains 16 residues. The germline V and J ends were trimmed by 0 bases and 1 base, with 13 bases remaining between them. CDR1 and CDR2 (germline): SGHVS, FQNEAQ. The sequencing input was naive T cells sorted from blood. The chain joins TRBV7-8 to TRBJ2-7; D gene ambiguous. The clonotype originates from a woman between 45 and 65 years old in good health. The CDR3 protein is CASSLATLKGSYEQYF. The CDR3 DNA reads as TGTGCCAGCAGCTTAGCGACCTTGAAAGGATCCTACGAGCAGTACTTC.